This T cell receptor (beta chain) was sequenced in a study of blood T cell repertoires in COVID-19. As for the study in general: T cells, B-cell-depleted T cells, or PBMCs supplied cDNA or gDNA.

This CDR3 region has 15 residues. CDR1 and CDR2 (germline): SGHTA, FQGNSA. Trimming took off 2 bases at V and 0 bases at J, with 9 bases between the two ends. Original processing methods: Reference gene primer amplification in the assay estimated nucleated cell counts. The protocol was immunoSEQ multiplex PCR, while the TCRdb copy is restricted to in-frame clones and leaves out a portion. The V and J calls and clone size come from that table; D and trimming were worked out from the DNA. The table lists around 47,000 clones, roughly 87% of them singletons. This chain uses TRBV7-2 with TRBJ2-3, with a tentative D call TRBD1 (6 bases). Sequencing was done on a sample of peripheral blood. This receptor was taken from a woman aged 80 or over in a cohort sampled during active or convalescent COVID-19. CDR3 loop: CASSLLGASTDTQYF. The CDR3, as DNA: TGTGCCAGCAGCTTACTGGGGGCTAGCACAGATACGCAGTATTTT. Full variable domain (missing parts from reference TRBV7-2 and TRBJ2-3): GAGVSQSPSNKVTEKGKDVELRCDPISGHTALYWYRQSLGQGLEFLIYFQGNSAPDKSGLPSDRFSAERTGGSVSTLTIQRTQQEDSAVYLCASSLLGASTDTQYFGPGTRLTVL.